Following are 19 T cell receptor beta chains from one sample sequenced in a study of PD-L1 blockade in urothelial cancer. The table came from immunoSEQ multiplex PCR; TCRdb's copy has only in-frame clones and leaves some out. The data show tens of thousands of clones, 85% to 90% seen once. Time point given: pretreatment peripheral blood. This specimen consisted of PBMCs, obtained around atezolizumab (anti-PD-L1) treatment. The receptors here all came from a man in his fifties or sixties with urothelial cancer.

In DNA form, the CDR3 reads TGTGCCAGCAGGGATCAGCAGGGGGGGAACACTGAAGCTTTCTTT. Its translation is CASRDQQGGNTEAFF. The J gene is TRBJ1-1, the V gene TRBV2; 7 bases line up with TRBD1. The CDR3 totals 15 residues. Germline V lookup: CDR1 SNHLY, CDR2 FYNNEI. V lost 6 bases to trimming and J lost 1 base; unmatched junction nucleotides: 8.

This chain joins TRBV14 and TRBJ2-3; D uncertain. Trimming shortened V by 2 bases and J by 4 bases, and 4 bases separated the two germline ends. The CDR3 sequence is 12 residues long. Germline-derived CDR1 and CDR2 are SGHDN and FVKESK. The CDR3 loop reads CASSQWPDTQYF. The CDR3 DNA sequence: TGTGCCAGCAGCCAATGGCCAGATACGCAGTATTTT.

This clone has a handful of counts. The chain carries TRBV28 and TRBJ2-1; D not resolved. The CDR3 consists of 11 residues. Trimming cost V 3 bases and J 9 bases, with 6 bases left between them. Per germline, CDR1 MDHEN and CDR2 SYDVKM. The CDR3 loop reads CASSLLREQFF. Written as DNA, the CDR3 is TGTGCCAGCAGTTTGCTACGTGAGCAGTTCTTC.

This clone has only one observation. V gene TRBV5-1 combines with J gene TRBJ1-1, with 7 bases that match TRBD1. Germline CDR1 is SGHRS and CDR2 is YFSETQ. The V segment lost 3 bases and the J segment 1 base; nucleotides outside the gene matches: 3. The CDR3 consists of 14 residues. The CDR3 here is CASSWTGENTEAFF. The CDR3 DNA sequence: TGCGCCAGCAGCTGGACAGGAGAGAACACTGAAGCTTTCTTT.

This chain uses TRBV6-1 with TRBJ2-5, with a tentative D call TRBD1 (5 bases). Per germline, CDR1 MNHNS and CDR2 SASEGT. V lost 1 base, J lost 5 bases, and 11 bases lay in between. CDR3 size: 14 residues. This CDR3 reads CASSEGDSRETQYF. In DNA form, the CDR3 reads TGTGCCAGCAGTGAAGGAGACAGTAGGGAGACCCAGTACTTC.

The chain uses TRBV7-9 and TRBJ2-5; TRBD1 agrees at 9 bases. Germline trimming cut 4 bases from V and 7 bases from J; bases unmatched to any gene: 10. Germline CDR1 SEHNR, CDR2 FQNEAQ (reference sequence). The CDR3 has 15 amino acids. The CDR3 DNA is TGTGCCAGCAGCTCCGGGACAGGGTTTTTGTGGACCCAGTACTTC. It encodes CASSSGTGFLWTQYF.

This chain links TRBV9 with TRBJ2-2; 7 positions match TRBD2. CDR1 and CDR2 (germline): SGDLS, YYNGEE. The CDR3 runs 18 residues. Trimming removed 4 bases from V and 0 bases from J; junction bases left unmatched: 12. Here the CDR3 reads CASSLGAGTSANTGELFF. Here the CDR3 DNA reads TGTGCCAGCAGCCTAGGAGCGGGGACCAGCGCGAACACCGGGGAGCTGTTTTTT.

This chain connects TRBV14 to TRBJ2-7; 9 nucleotides align to TRBD1. Germline V lookup: CDR1 SGHDN, CDR2 FVKESK. CDR3 length equals 13 residues. The V segment lost 6 bases and the J segment 4 bases; nucleotides outside the gene matches: 4. Here the CDR3 DNA reads TGTGCCAGCAGGAGGACAGGGGTTTACGAGCAGTACTTC. It codes for CASRRTGVYEQYF.

The chain joins TRBV7-8 to TRBJ2-2; no reliable D call. This CDR3 region has 15 residues. CDR1 is SGHVS, CDR2 FQNEAQ, per germline. With 5 bases removed from V and 6 bases from J, the gap between germline ends came to 16 bases. The CDR3 is CASSPEGVAPGELFF. The CDR3 DNA sequence: TGTGCCAGCAGCCCCGAAGGTGTAGCCCCCGGGGAGCTGTTTTTT.

V and J are TRBV6-5 and TRBJ1-2; weak D call: TRBD1 (5 bases). The germline gives CDR1 MNHEY, CDR2 SVGAGI. The germline V and J ends were trimmed by 0 bases and 2 bases, with 7 bases remaining between them. CDR3 length equals 14 residues. In DNA, the CDR3 is TGTGCCAGCAGTTACTCTCAGGGCAACTATGGCTACACCTTC. It yields the protein CASSYSQGNYGYTF.

This sequence joins TRBV30 and TRBJ1-5; no clear D gene. Germline V gives CDR1 GTSNPN, CDR2 SVGIG (reference sequence). The CDR3 has 15 amino acids. The V gene lost 3 bases and the J gene lost 4 bases, with 16 bases spanning the gap. The CDR3: CAWSSGIVRNQPQHF. The DNA for the CDR3 is TGTGCCTGGAGCTCCGGGATAGTCCGAAATCAGCCCCAGCATTTT.

This clone was observed once. The rearrangement links TRBV7-8 to TRBJ2-1; D is perhaps TRBD1 (5 bases). CDR3 length equals 16 residues. Germline values: CDR1 SGHVS, CDR2 FQNEAQ. Trimming took off 7 bases at V and 7 bases at J, with 23 bases between the two ends. CDR3 coding DNA: TGTGCCAGCAACCGAGATGACAGAATTGGGGCAAATGAGCAGTTCTTC. As protein: CASNRDDRIGANEQFF.

The chain has TRBV28 and TRBJ1-4, with a possible D match to TRBD1 (6 bases). Trimming shortened V by 6 bases and J by 4 bases, and 15 bases separated the two germline ends. The CDR3 has 15 amino acids. Per germline, CDR1 MDHEN and CDR2 SYDVKM. CDR3 amino acids: CASSKPDRINEKLFF. The DNA for the CDR3 is TGTGCCAGCAGCAAACCCGACAGGATTAATGAAAAACTGTTTTTT.

This chain uses TRBV7-8 with TRBJ2-6; D unclear. In germline, CDR1 is SGHVS, CDR2 FQNEAQ. The CDR3 runs to 13 residues. Trimming took 8 bases from V and 3 from J, leaving 8 bases between them. The CDR3 DNA sequence: TGTGCCAGCCTCCTAGTTGGGGCCAACGTCCTGACTTTC. This translates into CASLLVGANVLTF.

This clone has just a few counts. J is TRBJ1-2 and V is TRBV10-2; tentative D call: TRBD1 (6 bases). The germline gives CDR1 WSHSY, CDR2 SAAADI. V was trimmed by 2 bases and J by 5 bases, leaving 9 bases between them. This CDR3 contains 13 residues. CDR3 sequence reads: CASSERTGYGYTF. CDR3 in DNA: TGCGCCAGCAGTGAGCGTACAGGGTATGGCTACACCTTC.

V is TRBV7-9 and J is TRBJ2-1; 9 bases line up with TRBD2. CDR1 and CDR2 from the germline V gene are SEHNR and FQNEAQ (reference sequence). After removal of 1 base from V and 5 bases from J, the junction contained 3 bases not matched to a gene. The CDR3 sequence is 15 residues long. The CDR3 nucleotides are TGTGCCAGCAGCTTAGTGCGGGAGGGCCACAATGAGCAGTTCTTC. This gives the protein CASSLVREGHNEQFF.

Only one count was recorded for this clone. J is TRBJ1-4 and V is TRBV27; 7 bases fit TRBD1. The CDR3 covers 18 residues. V lost 3 bases, J lost 3 bases, and 13 bases stayed unmatched. CDR1 and CDR2 from the germline V gene are MNHEY and SMNVEV (reference sequence). The CDR3: CASSFGAGGFGANEKLFF. The CDR3, as DNA: TGTGCCAGCAGTTTTGGGGCAGGGGGATTTGGAGCTAATGAAAAACTGTTTTTT. The full variable domain, its missing parts supplied by reference TRBV27 and TRBJ1-4, is EAQVTQNPRYLITVTGKKLTVTCSQNMNHEYMSWYRQDPGLGLRQIYYSMNVEVTDKGDVPEGYKVSRKEKRNFPLILESPSPNQTSLYFCASSFGAGGFGANEKLFFGSGTQLSVL.

The chain employs TRBV4-1 and TRBJ1-1; tentatively, D is TRBD1 (5 bases). This CDR3 is 17 amino acids long. Germline V CDR1 and CDR2: MGHRA, YSYEKL. The V end was cut by 4 bases, the J end by 3 bases, with 21 bases between. Here the CDR3 DNA reads TGCGCCAGCAGCCCTCAGACAATTTCCCAGGGCTACACTGAAGCTTTCTTT. Translation: CASSPQTISQGYTEAFF.

The genes are TRBV6-1 and TRBJ1-2; D is ambiguous. Per the germline V gene, CDR1 is MNHNS and CDR2 is SASEGT. This CDR3 region has 14 residues. V gave up 8 bases and J gave up 8 bases, with 21 bases separating them. The CDR3 nucleotides are TGTGCCAGCCTCCTAGGATACTCGGAAGGAGGCTACACCTTC. It is translated as CASLLGYSEGGYTF.